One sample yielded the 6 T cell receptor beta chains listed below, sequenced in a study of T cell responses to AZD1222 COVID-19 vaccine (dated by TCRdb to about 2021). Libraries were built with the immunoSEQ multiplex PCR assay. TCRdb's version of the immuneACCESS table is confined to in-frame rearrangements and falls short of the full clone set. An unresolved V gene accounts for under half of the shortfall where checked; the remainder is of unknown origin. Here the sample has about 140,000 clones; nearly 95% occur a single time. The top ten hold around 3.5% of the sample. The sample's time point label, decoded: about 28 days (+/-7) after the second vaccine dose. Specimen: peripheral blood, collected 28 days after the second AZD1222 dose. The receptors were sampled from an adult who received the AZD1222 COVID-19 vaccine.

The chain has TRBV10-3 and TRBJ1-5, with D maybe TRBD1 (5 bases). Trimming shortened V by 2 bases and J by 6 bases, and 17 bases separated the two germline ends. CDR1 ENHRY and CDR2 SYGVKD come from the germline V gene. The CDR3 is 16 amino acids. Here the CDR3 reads CAISEGGNYVGQPQHF. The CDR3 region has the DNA TGTGCCATCAGTGAGGGGGGGAACTACGTAGGTCAGCCCCAGCATTTT.

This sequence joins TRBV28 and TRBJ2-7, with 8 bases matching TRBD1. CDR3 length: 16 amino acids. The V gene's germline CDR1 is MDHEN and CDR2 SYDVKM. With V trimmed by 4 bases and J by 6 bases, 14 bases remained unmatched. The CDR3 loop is CASSYGPGGLLGEQYF. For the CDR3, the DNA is TGTGCCAGCAGTTACGGCCCAGGGGGCCTTCTGGGCGAGCAGTACTTC.

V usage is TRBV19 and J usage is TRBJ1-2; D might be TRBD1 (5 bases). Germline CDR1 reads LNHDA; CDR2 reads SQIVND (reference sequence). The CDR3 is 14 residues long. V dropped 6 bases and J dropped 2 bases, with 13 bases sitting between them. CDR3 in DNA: TGTGCCAGTAGCCTCAAGGGGCGCAACTATGGCTACACCTTC. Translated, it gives CASSLKGRNYGYTF.

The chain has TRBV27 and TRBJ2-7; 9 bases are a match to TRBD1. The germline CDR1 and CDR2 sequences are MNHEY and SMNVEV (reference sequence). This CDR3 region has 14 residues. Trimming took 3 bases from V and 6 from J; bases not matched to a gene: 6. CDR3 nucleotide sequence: TGTGCCAGCAGTTTTGGGACAGGGTTCACCGAGCAGTACTTC. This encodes CASSFGTGFTEQYF.

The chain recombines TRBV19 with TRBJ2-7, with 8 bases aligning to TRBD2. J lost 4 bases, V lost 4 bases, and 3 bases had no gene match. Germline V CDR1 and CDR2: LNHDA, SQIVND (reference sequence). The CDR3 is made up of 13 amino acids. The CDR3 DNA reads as TGTGCCAGTAGTAAGCGGGAGTTTTACGAGCAGTACTTC. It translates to CASSKREFYEQYF.

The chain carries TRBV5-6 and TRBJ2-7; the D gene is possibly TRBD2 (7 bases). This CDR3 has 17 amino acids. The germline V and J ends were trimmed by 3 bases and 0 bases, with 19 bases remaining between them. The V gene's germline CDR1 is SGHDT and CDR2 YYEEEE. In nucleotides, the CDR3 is TGTGCCAGCAGCTGGGAAGGCGGGGGCCCTAGCTCCTACGAGCAGTACTTC. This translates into CASSWEGGGPSSYEQYF.